This is a list of T cell receptor beta chains from one sample in a study of early T cells in non-severe SARS-CoV-2 infection. TCRdb ran MiXCR on the 5' RACE reads and lists one entry per CDR3 protein. Among approximately 70,000 distinct CDR3 sequences listed, about 12% were seen once. Sequencing was done on a sample of whole blood. The receptors stem from an adult who was a healthcare worker with PCR-confirmed SARS-CoV-2 infection or an uninfected control (not recorded which). Both conserved end residues are part of each CDR3. The D gene is left open where the match is weak. Size is omitted from some rows. Given values are once, few, many or a class for expanded clones.

TRBJ2-1 | TRBV5-6 | many | NA | TGTGCCAGCAGCTTGGGATCAAACAGGGCGAGGGATGAGCAGTTCTTC | CASSLGSNRARDEQFF
TRBJ2-1 | TRBV6-2/TRBV6-3 | many | TRBD2 | TGTGCCAGCAGTTTTCTACCAGCGGGGGGGCGAGGCAATGAGCAGTTCTTC | CASSFLPAGGRGNEQFF
TRBJ2-7 | TRBV28 | NA | NA | TGTGCCAGCAGTTTATGGGGGAAGGGAACCTACGAGCAGTACTTC | CASSLWGKGTYEQYF
TRBJ2-1 | TRBV30 | many | TRBD2 | TGTGCCTGGAGTGGCGGGAGTACCTGGTGGAATGAGCAGTTCTTC | CAWSGGSTWWNEQFF
TRBJ2-5 | TRBV9 | NA | NA | TGTGCCAGCAGCGATAACAGGGCTTTGTACCAAGAGACCCAGTACTTC | CASSDNRALYQETQYF
TRBJ2-3 | TRBV9 | few | NA | TGTGCCAGCAGCCCAATGGAAATTGACACAGATACGCAGTATTTT | CASSPMEIDTDTQYF
TRBJ2-1 | TRBV12-3/TRBV12-4 | many | NA | TGTGCCAGCAGTCGCCAGGGTTTCAATGAGCAGTTCTTC | CASSRQGFNEQFF
TRBJ2-7 | TRBV5-1 | many | NA | TGCGCCAGCAGCTTGGGCGTGACAGACGAGCAGTACTTC | CASSLGVTDEQYF
TRBJ2-2 | TRBV2 | many | TRBD2 | TGTGCCAGCAGCCCACTAGCGGGAGTGGACACCGGGGAGCTGTTTTTT | CASSPLAGVDTGELFF
TRBJ2-3 | TRBV7-6 | many | NA | TGTGCCAGCAGCTTTAACCCGGACACAGATACGCAGTATTTT | CASSFNPDTDTQYF
TRBJ2-2 | TRBV27 | few | NA | TGTGCCAGCAGTTTATGGGGCAACACCGGGGAGCTGTTTTTT | CASSLWGNTGELFF
TRBJ1-6 | TRBV4-2 | many | NA | TGTGCCAGCAGCCAAGAACAAGGACGGCCGGATTATAATTCACCCCTCCACTTT | CASSQEQGRPDYNSPLHF
TRBJ2-1 | TRBV7-2 | NA | TRBD2 | TGTGCCAGCAGCCAGCAAATAGCGGGGGGGTCGGATGAGCAGTTCTTC | CASSQQIAGGSDEQFF
TRBJ2-5 | TRBV12-5 | once | NA | TGTGCTAGTGACCAGGGAACCAAGGAAGAGACCCAGTACTTC | CASDQGTKEETQYF
TRBJ2-7 | TRBV5-1 | many | NA | TGCGCCAGCAGCTTGGAGGTGACCTACGAGCAGTACTTC | CASSLEVTYEQYF
TRBJ2-3 | TRBV7-2 | many | TRBD2 | TGTGCCAGCAGCTTCCGACTAGCGGGGAGCACAGATACGCAGTATTTT | CASSFRLAGSTDTQYF
TRBJ2-4 | TRBV7-8 | many | NA | TGTGCCAGCAGCTTAGGTTTTGGTACTCTAGCCAAAAACATTCAGTACTTC | CASSLGFGTLAKNIQYF
TRBJ2-1 | TRBV5-1 | many | NA | TGCGCCAGCAGCTTGGGGGAAGGGGTCCTGCAGTTCTTC | CASSLGEGVLQFF